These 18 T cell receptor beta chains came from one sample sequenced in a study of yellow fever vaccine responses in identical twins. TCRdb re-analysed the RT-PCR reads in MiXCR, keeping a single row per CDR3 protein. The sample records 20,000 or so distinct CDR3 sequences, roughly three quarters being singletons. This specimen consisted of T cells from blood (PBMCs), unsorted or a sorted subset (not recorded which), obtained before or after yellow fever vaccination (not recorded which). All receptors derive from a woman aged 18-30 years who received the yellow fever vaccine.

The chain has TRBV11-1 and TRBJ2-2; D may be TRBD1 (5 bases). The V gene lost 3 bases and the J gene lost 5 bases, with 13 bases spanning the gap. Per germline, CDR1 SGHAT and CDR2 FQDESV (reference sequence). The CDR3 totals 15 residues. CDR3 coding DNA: TGTGCCAGCAGCTTCGTCAGGGATGGAACCGGGGAGCTGTTTTTT. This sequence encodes CASSFVRDGTGELFF.

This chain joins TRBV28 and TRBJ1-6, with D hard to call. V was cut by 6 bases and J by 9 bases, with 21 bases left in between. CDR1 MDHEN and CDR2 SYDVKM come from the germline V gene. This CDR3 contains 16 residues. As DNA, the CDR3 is TGTGCCAGCAGCCTCGGACCGGGCATAGTGTTTTCACCCCTCCACTTT. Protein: CASSLGPGIVFSPLHF.

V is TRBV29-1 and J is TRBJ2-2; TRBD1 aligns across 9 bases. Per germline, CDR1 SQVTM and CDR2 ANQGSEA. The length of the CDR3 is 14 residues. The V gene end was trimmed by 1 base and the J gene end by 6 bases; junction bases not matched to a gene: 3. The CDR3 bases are TGCAGCGTTGAAGGGACAGGGGTCCCCGGGGAGCTGTTTTTT. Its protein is CSVEGTGVPGELFF.

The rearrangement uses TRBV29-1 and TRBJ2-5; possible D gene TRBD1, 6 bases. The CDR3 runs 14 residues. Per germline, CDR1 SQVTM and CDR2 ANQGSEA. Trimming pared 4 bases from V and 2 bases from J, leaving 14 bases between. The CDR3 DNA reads TGCAGCGTTGCCTCCTCTACAGGGCAAGAGACCCAGTACTTC. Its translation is CSVASSTGQETQYF. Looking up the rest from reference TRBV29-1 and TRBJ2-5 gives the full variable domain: SAVISQKPSRDICQRGTSLTIQCQVDSQVTMMFWYRQQPGQSLTLIATANQGSEATYESGFVIDKFPISRPNLTFSTLTVSNMSPEDSSIYLCSVASSTGQETQYFGPGTRLLVL.

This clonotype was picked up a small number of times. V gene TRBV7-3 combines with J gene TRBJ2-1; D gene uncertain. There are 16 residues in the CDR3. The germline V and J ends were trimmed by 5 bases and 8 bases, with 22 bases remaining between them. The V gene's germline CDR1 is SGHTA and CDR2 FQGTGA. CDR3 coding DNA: TGTGCCAGCAGCCCCAGCCCGGTTTTCTACCCCGATGAGCAGTTCTTC. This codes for CASSPSPVFYPDEQFF.

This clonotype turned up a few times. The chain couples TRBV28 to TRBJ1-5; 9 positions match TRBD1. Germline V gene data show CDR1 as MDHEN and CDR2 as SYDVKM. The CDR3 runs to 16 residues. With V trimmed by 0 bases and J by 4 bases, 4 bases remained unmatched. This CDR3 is CASSLWPTGGNQPQHF. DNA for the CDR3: TGTGCCAGCAGTTTATGGCCGACAGGGGGAAATCAGCCCCAGCATTTT.

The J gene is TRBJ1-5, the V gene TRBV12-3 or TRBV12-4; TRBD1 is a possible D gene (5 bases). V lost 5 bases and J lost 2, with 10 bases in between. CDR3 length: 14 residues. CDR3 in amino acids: CASSQGWGNQPQHF. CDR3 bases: TGTGCCAGCAGTCAGGGATGGGGCAATCAGCCCCAGCATTTT.

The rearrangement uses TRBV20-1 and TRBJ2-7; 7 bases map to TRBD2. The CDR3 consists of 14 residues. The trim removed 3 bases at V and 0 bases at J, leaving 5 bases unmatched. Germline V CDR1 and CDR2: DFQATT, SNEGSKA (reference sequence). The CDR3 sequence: CSASWPSGSYEQYF. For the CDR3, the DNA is TGCAGTGCTAGTTGGCCTAGCGGCTCCTACGAGCAGTACTTC.

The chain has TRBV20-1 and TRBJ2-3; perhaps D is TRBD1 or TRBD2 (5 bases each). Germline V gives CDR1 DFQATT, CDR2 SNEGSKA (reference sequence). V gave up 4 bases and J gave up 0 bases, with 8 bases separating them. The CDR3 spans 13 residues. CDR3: CSAKGPSTDTQYF. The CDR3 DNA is TGCAGTGCTAAGGGACCCAGCACAGATACGCAGTATTTT.

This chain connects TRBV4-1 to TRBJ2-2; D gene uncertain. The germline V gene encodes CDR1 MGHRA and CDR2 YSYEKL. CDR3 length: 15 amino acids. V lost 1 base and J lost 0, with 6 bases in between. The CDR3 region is CASSQVYPNTGELFF. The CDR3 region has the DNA TGCGCCAGCAGCCAAGTCTATCCGAACACCGGGGAGCTGTTTTTT.

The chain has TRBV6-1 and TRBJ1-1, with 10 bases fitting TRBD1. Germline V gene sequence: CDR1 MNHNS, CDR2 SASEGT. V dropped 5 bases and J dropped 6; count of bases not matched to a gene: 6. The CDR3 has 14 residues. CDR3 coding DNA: TGTGCCAGCAGTCGACAGGGGGCAGGGGCTGAAGCTTTCTTT. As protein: CASSRQGAGAEAFF.

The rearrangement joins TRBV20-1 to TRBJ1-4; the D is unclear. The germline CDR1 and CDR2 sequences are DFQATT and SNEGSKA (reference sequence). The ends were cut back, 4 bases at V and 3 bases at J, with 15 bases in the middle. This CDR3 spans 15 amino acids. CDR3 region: CSATRWDTSNEKLFF. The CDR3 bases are TGCAGTGCTACAAGGTGGGATACATCTAATGAAAAACTGTTTTTT.

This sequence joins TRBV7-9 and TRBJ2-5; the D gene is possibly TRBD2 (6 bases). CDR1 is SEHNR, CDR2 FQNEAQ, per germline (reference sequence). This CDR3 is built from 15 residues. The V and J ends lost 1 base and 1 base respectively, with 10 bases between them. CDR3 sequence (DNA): TGTGCCAGCAGCTTAGTAGTAGCGGCCCAAGAGACCCAGTACTTC. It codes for CASSLVVAAQETQYF.

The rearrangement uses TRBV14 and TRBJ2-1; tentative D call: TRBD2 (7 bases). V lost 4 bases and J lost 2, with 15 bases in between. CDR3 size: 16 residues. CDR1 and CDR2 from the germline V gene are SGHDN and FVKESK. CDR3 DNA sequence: TGTGCCAGCAGCCCTGTCGGGGAGGGGGCCTACAATGAGCAGTTCTTC. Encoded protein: CASSPVGEGAYNEQFF.

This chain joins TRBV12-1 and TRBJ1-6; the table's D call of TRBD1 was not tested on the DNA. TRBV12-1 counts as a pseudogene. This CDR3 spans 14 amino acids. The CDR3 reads CASSEGDDRGLGPF. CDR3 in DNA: TGCGCCAGCAGTGAGGGCGACGACAGGGGGTTGGGCCCCTTT.

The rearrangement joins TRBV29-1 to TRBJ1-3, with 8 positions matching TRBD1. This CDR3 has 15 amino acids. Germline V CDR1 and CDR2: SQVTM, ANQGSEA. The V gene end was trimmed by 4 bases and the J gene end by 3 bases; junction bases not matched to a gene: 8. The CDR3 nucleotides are TGCAGCGTTGCTGAGGCAGGGGGCTTTGGAAACACCATATATTTT. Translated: CSVAEAGGFGNTIYF. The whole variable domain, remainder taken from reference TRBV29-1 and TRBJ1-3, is SAVISQKPSRDICQRGTSLTIQCQVDSQVTMMFWYRQQPGQSLTLIATANQGSEATYESGFVIDKFPISRPNLTFSTLTVSNMSPEDSSIYLCSVAEAGGFGNTIYFGEGSWLTVV.

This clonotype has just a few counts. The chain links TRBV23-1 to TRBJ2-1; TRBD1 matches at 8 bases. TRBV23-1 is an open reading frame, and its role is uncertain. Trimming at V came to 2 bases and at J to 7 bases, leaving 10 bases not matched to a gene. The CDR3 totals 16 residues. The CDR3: CASSQPTGDTENEQFF. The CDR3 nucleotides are TGCGCCAGCAGTCAACCGACAGGGGATACGGAAAATGAGCAGTTCTTC.

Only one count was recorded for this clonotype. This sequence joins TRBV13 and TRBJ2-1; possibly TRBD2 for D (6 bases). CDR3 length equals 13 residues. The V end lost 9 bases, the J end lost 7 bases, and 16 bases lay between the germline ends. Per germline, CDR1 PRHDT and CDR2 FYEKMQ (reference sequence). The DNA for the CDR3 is TGTGCCAGATCCGGGACTCCAAAGAATGAGCAGTTCTTC. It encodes CARSGTPKNEQFF. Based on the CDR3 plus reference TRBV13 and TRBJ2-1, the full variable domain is AAGVIQSPRHLIKEKRETATLKCYPIPRHDTVYWYQQGPGQDPQFLISFYEKMQSDKGSIPDRFSAQQFSDYHSELNMSSLELGDSALYFCARSGTPKNEQFFGPGTRLTVL.